This T cell receptor (beta chain) was obtained from a study of cytomegalovirus exposure and HLA in healthy donors. Turning to this clone: The antigen remains unidentified.

The PCR ran on 60 Vbeta and 13 Jbeta primers. Assay used: immunoSEQ multiplex PCR; TCRdb lists only in-frame clones, some missing. The table lists roughly 120,000 clones, roughly 81% of them singletons. General observations from the study: Near-uniform donor sequencing depth was presumed by presence/absence analyses. By HLA locus, TCR association rates varied in a later analysis, with DRB1 showing the most and HLA-C the fewest. A later analysis linked a missense variant in DCLRE1C to the trimming of TCR beta V and J genes.

The germline V gene has CDR1 WNHNN and CDR2 SYGVQD (reference sequence). Between the trimmed V and J ends, which lost 4 bases and 0 bases, there was a span of 6 bases. The CDR3 loop spans 13 amino acids. The specimen sequenced was PBMCs. The TCR sequence derives from a woman aged 25 to 39 in good health and CMV-seronegative. This chain connects TRBV10-1 to TRBJ1-1; possibly TRBD1 for D (5 bases). The CDR3 region is CASSGTMNTEAFF. The CDR3 region has the DNA TGCGCCAGCAGTGGGACAATGAACACTGAAGCTTTCTTT.